The rows below give T cell receptor beta chains drawn from one sample of a study of cytomegalovirus exposure and HLA in healthy donors. The data were produced by immunoSEQ multiplex PCR, yet TCRdb's version contains in-frame clones alone and is incomplete. Altogether about 91,000 clones are present, around 80% being singletons, with the ten largest covering around 4.4%. Sequenced: PBMCs. The receptors here all came from a male donor in good health and CMV-seropositive. The CDR3 runs from the conserved cysteine through the conserved F or W. Each record gives: clone size, J gene, D gene, V gene, CDR3 protein, CDR3 DNA. A D gene is named only where the DNA matches it firmly. Size values are once, few and many counts, or a class for expanded clones, and some rows have none.

.,TRBJ1-1,.,TRBV19,CASSISPSRGQSTEAFF,TGTGCCAGTAGTATAAGTCCTTCGCGGGGGCAGAGCACTGAAGCTTTCTTT
.,TRBJ1-2,TRBD1,TRBV9,CASNRQGMHGYTF,TGTGCCAGCAATAGACAGGGGATGCATGGCTACACCTTC
.,TRBJ2-7,.,TRBV29-1,CSVESRTGTYEQYF,TGCAGCGTTGAAAGTCGAACAGGGACCTACGAGCAGTACTTC
.,TRBJ2-7,TRBD1,TRBV7-2,CASSAAGTGTYEQYF,TGTGCCAGCAGCGCCGCCGGGACAGGGACCTACGAGCAGTACTTC
.,TRBJ1-5,TRBD1,TRBV28,CASSSSMPGTGLQPQHF,TGTGCCAGCAGTTCTTCTATGCCCGGGACAGGGCTTCAGCCCCAGCATTTT
.,TRBJ1-2,.,TRBV6-5,CASSLLDRYGYTF,TGTGCCAGCAGTTTACTCGATCGCTATGGCTACACCTTC
.,TRBJ2-1,.,TRBV29-1,CSVVGGNLFLYNEQFF,TGCAGCGTAGTTGGGGGCAATCTATTTTTGTACAATGAGCAGTTCTTC
.,TRBJ1-5,TRBD1,TRBV19,CASSRTGAFQPQHF,TGTGCCAGTAGCCGGACAGGGGCTTTTCAGCCCCAGCATTTT
few,TRBJ2-6,TRBD1,TRBV5-4,CASSAGGVGANVLTF,TGTGCCAGCAGCGCAGGGGGCGTCGGGGCCAACGTCCTGACTTTC
.,TRBJ2-5,TRBD2,TRBV9,CASSQGLAGPETQYF,TGTGCCAGCAGCCAGGGGCTAGCGGGACCAGAGACCCAGTACTTC
.,TRBJ2-3,TRBD2,TRBV2,CASSSSSGRDDEDTQYF,TGTGCCAGCAGTTCCAGCTCGGGGAGGGATGATGAAGATACGCAGTATTTT
few,TRBJ2-7,TRBD1,TRBV28,CASRGIGTGPRGEQYF,TGTGCCAGCAGAGGCATAGGGACAGGGCCGCGGGGCGAGCAGTACTTC
.,TRBJ2-2,.,TRBV14,CASSPNWARMVTGELFF,TGTGCCAGCAGCCCAAATTGGGCCAGGATGGTGACCGGGGAGCTGTTTTTT
once,TRBJ1-1,TRBD1,TRBV10-1,CASGDRAMNTEAFF,TGCGCCAGCGGGGACAGGGCGATGAACACTGAAGCTTTCTTT
few,TRBJ1-4,.,TRBV4-2,CASSLLRTDPPMLFF,TGTGCCAGCAGCCTACTTCGGACAGATCCCCCTATGTTGTTTTTT
.,TRBJ2-1,.,TRBV19,CASSIPGSSYNEQFF,TGTGCCAGTAGTATACCCGGGAGCTCCTACAATGAGCAGTTCTTC
.,TRBJ2-1,.,TRBV5-1,CASSLRLGWSNEQFF,TGCGCCAGCAGCCTTCGACTGGGTTGGAGCAATGAGCAGTTCTTC
.,TRBJ2-1,TRBD2,TRBV11-2,CASSLTLAGGNNEQFF,TGTGCCAGCAGCTTAACGCTAGCGGGGGGAAACAATGAGCAGTTCTTC
.,TRBJ2-1,.,TRBV30,CAWSVGTPTNNEQFF,TGTGCCTGGAGTGTAGGGACACCAACCAACAATGAGCAGTTCTTC
few,TRBJ2-7,TRBD1,TRBV6-5,CASTSQGHYEQYF,TGTGCCAGCACCTCACAGGGGCACTACGAGCAGTACTTC
.,TRBJ2-7,TRBD2,TRBV19,CASRGGEGYEQYF,TGTGCCAGTCGGGGAGGGGAGGGCTACGAGCAGTACTTC
.,TRBJ2-7,.,TRBV5-5,CASSSSSYEQYF,TGTGCCAGCAGCTCGAGCTCCTACGAGCAGTACTTC
.,TRBJ2-7,.,TRBV7-6,CASSPRDSGTESSYEQYF,TGTGCCAGCAGCCCAAGGGACTCCGGGACAGAGAGCTCCTACGAGCAGTACTTC
.,TRBJ2-5,TRBD1,TRBV6-6,CASFPGQMYQETQYF,TGTGCCAGCTTTCCGGGACAGATGTACCAAGAGACCCAGTACTTC
.,TRBJ1-5,TRBD1,TRBV28,CASSQPGQSNQPQHF,TGTGCCAGCAGCCAACCGGGACAGAGCAATCAGCCCCAGCATTTT
.,TRBJ1-2,.,TRBV7-6,CASSPRQSHYGYTF,TGTGCCAGCAGCCCGCGACAATCTCACTATGGCTACACCTTC
once,TRBJ2-5,.,TRBV19,CASSTDWRKTQYF,TGTGCCAGTAGTACGGACTGGAGGAAGACCCAGTACTTC
.,TRBJ2-1,TRBD2,TRBV5-1,CASSFAASGGPVFIQFWEQFF,TGCGCCAGCAGCTTCGCGGCTAGCGGGGGGCCTGTATTCATTCAGTTCTGGGAGCAGTTCTTC
.,TRBJ2-7,.,TRBV7-8,CASSFNGLQGPDEQYF,TGTGCCAGCAGCTTTAACGGTCTCCAGGGCCCCGACGAGCAGTACTTC
few,TRBJ1-4,.,TRBV4-1,CASSQDGGIDEKLFF,TGCGCCAGCAGCCAAGACGGAGGAATTGATGAAAAACTGTTTTTT
.,TRBJ2-3,TRBD2,TRBV2,CASLELAGARTDTQYF,TGTGCCAGCTTGGAACTAGCGGGGGCCCGCACAGATACGCAGTATTTT
.,TRBJ2-7,.,TRBV6-1,CASSENPSGSYEQYF,TGTGCCAGCAGTGAGAATCCCTCGGGATCCTACGAGCAGTACTTC
.,TRBJ2-6,.,TRBV5-4,CASRQISGANVLTF,TGTGCCAGCCGTCAGATATCTGGGGCCAACGTCCTGACTTTC
.,TRBJ1-1,.,TRBV10-3,CAISESFQANTEAFF,TGTGCCATCAGTGAGTCTTTTCAGGCGAACACTGAAGCTTTCTTT
.,TRBJ1-1,TRBD1,TRBV6-6,CASSYLGQVNTEAFF,TGTGCCAGCAGTTACCTAGGACAGGTGAACACTGAAGCTTTCTTT
.,TRBJ2-1,TRBD1,TRBV19,CASSIDRGSNNEQFF,TGTGCCAGTAGTATTGACAGGGGGAGCAACAATGAGCAGTTCTTC
few,TRBJ2-7,TRBD1,TRBV16,CASSRPLQGVSYEQYF,TGTGCCAGCAGCCGACCCCTACAGGGGGTTTCCTACGAGCAGTACTTC
.,TRBJ1-1,.,TRBV14,CASSHVGRDTEAFF,TGTGCCAGCAGCCATGTTGGGAGAGACACTGAAGCTTTCTTT
.,TRBJ1-3,.,TRBV5-4,CASSLPGNTIYF,TGTGCCAGCAGCTTGCCGGGAAACACCATATATTTT
.,TRBJ2-4,TRBD1,TRBV6-6,CASSSRGGQGSSIQYF,TGTGCCAGCAGTTCCCGCGGGGGACAGGGGTCGAGCATTCAGTACTTC
.,TRBJ1-1,.,TRBV12-5,CASGLEHYTEAFF,TGTGCTAGTGGTTTGGAGCATTACACTGAAGCTTTCTTT
.,TRBJ1-1,.,TRBV10-3,CAISDRASQNTEAFF,TGTGCCATCAGTGACAGGGCCAGCCAGAACACTGAAGCTTTCTTT
.,TRBJ1-1,.,TRBV27,CASSHTSQGEAFF,TGTGCCAGCAGCCACACTTCCCAGGGTGAAGCTTTCTTT
once,TRBJ1-3,.,TRBV9,CASSAGPGNTIYF,TGTGCCAGCAGCGCCGGTCCAGGAAACACCATATATTTT
.,TRBJ2-7,TRBD1,TRBV19,CASSSPGQRPYEQYF,TGTGCCAGTAGTTCGCCGGGACAGAGACCCTACGAGCAGTACTTC
.,TRBJ2-3,TRBD2,TRBV7-2,CASSLRGNVAGYTDTQYF,TGTGCCAGCAGCTTAAGGGGGAATGTAGCGGGGTACACAGATACGCAGTATTTT
.,TRBJ1-5,.,TRBV6-5,CASRSQIGQKDQPQHF,TGTGCCAGCCGTTCGCAAATTGGACAAAAAGACCAGCCCCAGCATTTT
.,TRBJ1-1,TRBD1,TRBV6-4,CASSADRGTEAFF,TGTGCCAGCAGTGCGGACAGGGGAACTGAAGCTTTCTTT
.,TRBJ2-7,.,TRBV19,CASSGLAYEQYF,TGTGCCAGTAGTGGACTCGCCTACGAGCAGTACTTC
few,TRBJ2-7,TRBD2,TRBV6-5,CASGLGTSGSYEQYF,TGTGCCAGCGGATTGGGGACTAGCGGGAGCTACGAGCAGTACTTC
.,TRBJ2-1,TRBD2,TRBV7-6,CASSSTLAGSSYNEQFF,TGTGCCAGCAGCTCCACACTAGCGGGATCGTCCTACAATGAGCAGTTCTTC
.,TRBJ1-2,.,TRBV19,CASSIDKSGYTF,TGTGCCAGTAGTATAGATAAGAGTGGCTACACCTTC
.,TRBJ1-4,.,TRBV7-2,CASSYSGGIEKLFF,TGTGCCAGCAGCTACTCGGGGGGAATAGAAAAACTGTTTTTT
few,TRBJ2-7,TRBD2,TRBV27,CASSHRGVYEQYF,TGTGCCAGCAGTCACCGGGGGGTATACGAGCAGTACTTC
.,TRBJ1-1,TRBD1,TRBV7-2,CASSLGQGTTEAFF,TGTGCCAGCAGCTTAGGACAGGGGACCACTGAAGCTTTCTTT
.,TRBJ2-2,TRBD2,TRBV9,CASSAPPGLAVKNTGELFF,TGTGCCAGCAGCGCTCCCCCGGGACTAGCGGTGAAGAACACCGGGGAGCTGTTTTTT
.,TRBJ2-1,.,TRBV5-1,CASSPGWDEQFF,TGCGCCAGCAGTCCGGGTTGGGATGAGCAGTTCTTC